This T cell receptor beta chain was documented in a study of blood T cell repertoires in COVID-19. Overall study: The United States, Italy and Spain were the sources of the acute and convalescent COVID-19 samples. PBMCs, B-cell-depleted T cells, or T cells provided the cDNA or gDNA that made up the material.

In the source study's methods: How many nucleated cells were present was estimated from reference gene primer amplification. Method: immunoSEQ multiplex PCR; TCRdb's copy keeps in-frame clones and lacks some. D and trimming were read from the DNA, whereas the V and J calls and clone size are those reported in that table. The table lists hundreds of thousands of clones, around 88% of them singletons. Per the germline V gene, CDR1 is SGHTA and CDR2 is FQGNSA. With 5 bases removed from V and 5 bases from J, the gap between germline ends came to 7 bases. This CDR3 is 11 amino acids long. Sequencing was performed on peripheral blood. The chain recombines TRBV7-2 with TRBJ2-7, with D perhaps TRBD1 (5 bases). This receptor was identified in a woman between 45 and 60 years old with acute or convalescent COVID-19. In DNA, the CDR3 is TGTGCCAGCAGCCAAGGGGACGAGCAGTACTTC. This codes for CASSQGDEQYF.